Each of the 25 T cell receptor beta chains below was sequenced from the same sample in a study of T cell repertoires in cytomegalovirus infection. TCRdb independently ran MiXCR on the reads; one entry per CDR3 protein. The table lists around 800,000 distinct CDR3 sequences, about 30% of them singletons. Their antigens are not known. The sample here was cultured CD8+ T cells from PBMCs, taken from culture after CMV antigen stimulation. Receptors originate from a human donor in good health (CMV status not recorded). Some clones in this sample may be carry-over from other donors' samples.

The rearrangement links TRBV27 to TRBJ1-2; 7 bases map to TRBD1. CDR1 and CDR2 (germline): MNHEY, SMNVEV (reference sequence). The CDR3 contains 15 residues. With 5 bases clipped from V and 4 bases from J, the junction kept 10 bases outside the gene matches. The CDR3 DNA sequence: TGTGCCAGCAGTCCAAATAGGGGGCCCGGCTATGGCTACACCTTC. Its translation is CASSPNRGPGYGYTF.

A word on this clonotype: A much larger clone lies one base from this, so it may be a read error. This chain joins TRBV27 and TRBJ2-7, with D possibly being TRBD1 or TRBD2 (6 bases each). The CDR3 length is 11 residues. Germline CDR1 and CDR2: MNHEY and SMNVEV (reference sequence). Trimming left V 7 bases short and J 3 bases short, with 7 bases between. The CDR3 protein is CASKGGYEQYF. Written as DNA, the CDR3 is TGTGCCAGCAAGGGGGGCTACGAGCAGTACTTC.

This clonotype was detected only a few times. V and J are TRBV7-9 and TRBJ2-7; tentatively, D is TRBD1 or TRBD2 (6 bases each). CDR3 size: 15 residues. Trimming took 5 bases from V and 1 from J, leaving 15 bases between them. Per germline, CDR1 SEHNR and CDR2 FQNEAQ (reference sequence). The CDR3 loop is CASSPGGGISYEQYF. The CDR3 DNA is TGTGCCAGCAGCCCAGGAGGGGGGATTTCCTACGAGCAGTACTTC. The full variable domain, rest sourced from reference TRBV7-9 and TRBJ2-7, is DTGVSQNPRHKITKRGQNVTFRCDPISEHNRLYWYRQTLGQGPEFLTYFQNEAQLEKSRLLSDRFSAERPKGSFSTLEIQRTEQGDSAMYLCASSPGGGISYEQYFGPGTRLTVT.

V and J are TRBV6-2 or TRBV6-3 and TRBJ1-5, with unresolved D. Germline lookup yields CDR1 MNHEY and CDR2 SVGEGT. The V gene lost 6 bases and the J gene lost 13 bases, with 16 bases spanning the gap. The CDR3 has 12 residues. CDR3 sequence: CASSSDFFSQHF. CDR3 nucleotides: TGTGCCAGCAGCTCAGACTTTTTTTCTCAGCATTTT.

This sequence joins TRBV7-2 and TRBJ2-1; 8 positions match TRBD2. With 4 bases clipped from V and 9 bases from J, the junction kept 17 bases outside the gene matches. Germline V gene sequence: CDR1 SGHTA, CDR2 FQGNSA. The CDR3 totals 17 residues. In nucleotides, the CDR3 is TGTGCCAGCAGCTCCCCTCGTCCGCGGGGGGATGAAGGTGAGCAGTTCTTC. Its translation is CASSSPRPRGDEGEQFF.

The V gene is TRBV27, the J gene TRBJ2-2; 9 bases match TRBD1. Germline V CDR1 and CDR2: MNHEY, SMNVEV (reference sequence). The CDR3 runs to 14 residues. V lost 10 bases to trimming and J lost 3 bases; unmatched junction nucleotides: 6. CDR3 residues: CATHRGPYTGELFF. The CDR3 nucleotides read TGTGCCACCCACAGGGGGCCCTACACCGGGGAGCTGTTTTTT.

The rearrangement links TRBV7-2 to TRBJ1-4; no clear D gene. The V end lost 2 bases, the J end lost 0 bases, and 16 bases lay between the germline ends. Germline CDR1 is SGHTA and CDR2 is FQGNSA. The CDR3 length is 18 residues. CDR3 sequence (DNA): TGTGCCAGCAGCTTAAATGGTCCCCCGGCTCCAACTAATGAAAAACTGTTTTTT. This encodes CASSLNGPPAPTNEKLFF.

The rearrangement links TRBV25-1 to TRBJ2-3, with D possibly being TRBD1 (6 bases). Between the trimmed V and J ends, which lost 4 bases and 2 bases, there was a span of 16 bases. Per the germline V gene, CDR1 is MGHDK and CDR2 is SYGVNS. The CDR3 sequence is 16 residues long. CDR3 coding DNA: TGTGCCAGCAGTGTTTCCAGGGGCGCCCTCACAGATACGCAGTATTTT. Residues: CASSVSRGALTDTQYF.

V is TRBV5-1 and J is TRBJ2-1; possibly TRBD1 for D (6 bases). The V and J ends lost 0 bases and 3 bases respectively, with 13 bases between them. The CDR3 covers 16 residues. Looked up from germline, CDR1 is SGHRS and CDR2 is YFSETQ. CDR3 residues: CASSLAWGHGYNEQFF. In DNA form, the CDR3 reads TGCGCCAGCAGCTTGGCGTGGGGACACGGCTACAATGAGCAGTTCTTC.

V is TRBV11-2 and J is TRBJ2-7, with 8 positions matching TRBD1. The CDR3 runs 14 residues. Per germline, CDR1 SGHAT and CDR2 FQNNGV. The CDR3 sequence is CASSSFGTGDEQHV. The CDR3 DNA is TGTGCCAGCAGCTCCTTCGGGACAGGTGACGAGCAGCACGTC.

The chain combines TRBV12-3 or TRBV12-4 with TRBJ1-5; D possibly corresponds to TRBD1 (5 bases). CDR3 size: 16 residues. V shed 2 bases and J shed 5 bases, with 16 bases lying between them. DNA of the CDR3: TGTGCCAGCAGTTTATCCCCACCAGGGTGGGATCAGCCCCAGCATTTT. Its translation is CASSLSPPGWDQPQHF.

CDR3 nucleotide sequence: TGTGCCAGCCGCGGAGCAGGGACTAGCTATGGCTACACCTTC. Encoded protein: CASRGAGTSYGYTF. V gene TRBV27 combines with J gene TRBJ1-2, with D perhaps matching TRBD1 (5 bases). V shed 8 bases and J shed 4 bases, with 17 bases lying between them. The V gene's germline CDR1 is MNHEY and CDR2 SMNVEV (reference sequence). The CDR3 is 14 residues long.

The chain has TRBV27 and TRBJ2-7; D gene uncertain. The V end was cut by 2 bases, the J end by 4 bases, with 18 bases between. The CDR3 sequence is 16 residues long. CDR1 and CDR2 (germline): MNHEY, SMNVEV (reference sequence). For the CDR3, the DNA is TGTGCCAGCAGTTTAATGCCCCCGGAGACAAAATACGAGCAGTACTTC. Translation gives CASSLMPPETKYEQYF.

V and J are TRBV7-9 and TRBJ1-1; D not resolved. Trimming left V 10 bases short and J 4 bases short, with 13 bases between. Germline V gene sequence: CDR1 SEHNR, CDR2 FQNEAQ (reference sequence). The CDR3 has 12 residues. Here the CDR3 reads CANTVTGTEAFF. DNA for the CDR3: TGTGCCAACACGGTAACGGGCACTGAAGCTTTCTTT.

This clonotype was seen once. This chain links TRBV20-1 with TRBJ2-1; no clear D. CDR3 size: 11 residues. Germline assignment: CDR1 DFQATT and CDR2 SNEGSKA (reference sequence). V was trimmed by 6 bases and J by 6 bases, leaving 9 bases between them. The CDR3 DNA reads TGCAGTGCACTTGAGAGCAATGAGCAGTTCTTC. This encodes CSALESNEQFF.

The CDR3: CSAREEQYF. CDR3 coding DNA: TGCAGTGCTAGAGAGGAACAGTACTTC. The chain combines TRBV20-1 with TRBJ2-4; no reliable D call. Deletions cut 0 bases from V and 13 bases from J, with 4 bases between. The CDR3 has 9 residues. Germline V CDR1 and CDR2: DFQATT, SNEGSKA (reference sequence).

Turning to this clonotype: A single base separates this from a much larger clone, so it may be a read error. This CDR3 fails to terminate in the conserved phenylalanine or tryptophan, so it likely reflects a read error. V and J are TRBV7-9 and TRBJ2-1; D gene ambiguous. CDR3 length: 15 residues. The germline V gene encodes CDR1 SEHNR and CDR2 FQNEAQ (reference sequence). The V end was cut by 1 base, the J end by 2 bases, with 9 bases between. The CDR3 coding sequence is TGTGCCAGCAGCTTAGGTTGGCTAGCCTACAATGAGCAGTTCTCC. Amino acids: CASSLGWLAYNEQFS.

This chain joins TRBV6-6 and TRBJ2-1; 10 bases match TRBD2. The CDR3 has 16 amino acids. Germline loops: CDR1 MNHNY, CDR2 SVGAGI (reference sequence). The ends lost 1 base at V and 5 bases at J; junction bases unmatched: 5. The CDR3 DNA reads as TGTGCCAGCAGTTACTTTAGCGGGGGGACCAACAATGAGCAGTTCTTC. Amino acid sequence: CASSYFSGGTNNEQFF.

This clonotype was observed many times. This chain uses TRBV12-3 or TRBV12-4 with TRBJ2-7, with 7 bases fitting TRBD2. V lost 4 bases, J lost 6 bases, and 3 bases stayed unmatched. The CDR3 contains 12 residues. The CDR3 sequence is CASSSGRFEQYF. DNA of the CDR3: TGTGCCAGCAGTTCCGGGAGGTTCGAGCAGTACTTC.

The CDR3 protein is CASSELAGGSYEQYF. The CDR3 DNA reads as TGTGCCAGCAGTGAACTAGCGGGGGGTTCCTACGAGCAGTACTTC. The chain employs TRBV2 and TRBJ2-7; TRBD2 matches at 11 bases. V was clipped by 2 bases and J by 1 base; unmatched bases: 1. The CDR3 is made up of 15 amino acids. The germline V gene has CDR1 SNHLY and CDR2 FYNNEI.

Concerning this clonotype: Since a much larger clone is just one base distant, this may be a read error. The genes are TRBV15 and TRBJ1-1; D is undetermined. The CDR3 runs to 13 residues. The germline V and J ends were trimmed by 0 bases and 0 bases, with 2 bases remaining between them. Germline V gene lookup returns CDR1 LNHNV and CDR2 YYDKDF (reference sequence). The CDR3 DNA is TGTGCCACCAGCAGAGATGTGAACACTGAAGCTTTCTTT. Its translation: CATSRDVNTEAFF.

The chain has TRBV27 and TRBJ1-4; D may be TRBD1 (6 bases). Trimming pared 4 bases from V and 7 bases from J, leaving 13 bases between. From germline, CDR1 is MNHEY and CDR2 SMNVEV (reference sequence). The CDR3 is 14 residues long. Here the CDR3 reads CASSYTGWGEKLFF. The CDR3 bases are TGTGCCAGCAGTTACACAGGGTGGGGTGAAAAACTGTTTTTT.

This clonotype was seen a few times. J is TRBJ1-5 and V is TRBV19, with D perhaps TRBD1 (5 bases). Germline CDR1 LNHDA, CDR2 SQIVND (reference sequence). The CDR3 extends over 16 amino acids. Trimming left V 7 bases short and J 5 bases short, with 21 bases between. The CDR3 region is CASTRRGGPSDQPQHF. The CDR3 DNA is TGTGCCAGTACTCGGCGCGGGGGACCCTCCGATCAGCCCCAGCATTTT.

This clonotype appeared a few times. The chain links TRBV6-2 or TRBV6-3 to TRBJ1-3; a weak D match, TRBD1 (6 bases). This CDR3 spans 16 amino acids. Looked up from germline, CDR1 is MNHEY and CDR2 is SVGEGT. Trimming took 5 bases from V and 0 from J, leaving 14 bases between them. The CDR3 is CASSHRQDSSGNTIYF. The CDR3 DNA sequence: TGTGCCAGCAGTCATCGACAGGACTCCTCTGGAAACACCATATATTTT.

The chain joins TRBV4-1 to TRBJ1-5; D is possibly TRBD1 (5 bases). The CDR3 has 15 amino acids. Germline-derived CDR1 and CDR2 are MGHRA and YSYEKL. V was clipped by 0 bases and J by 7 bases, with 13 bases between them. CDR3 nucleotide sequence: TGCGCCAGCAGCCAAGAGGGTCAGGGAGGGCAGCCCCAGCATTTT. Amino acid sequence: CASSQEGQGGQPQHF.